A single sample is the source of the 8 T cell receptor beta chains below, sequenced in a study of a mutant IDH1 vaccine in newly diagnosed glioma (dated by TCRdb to the early 2020s). These receptors' targets are unknown. Library construction relied on the immunoSEQ multiplex PCR assay. Drawn from immuneACCESS, this table holds only the in-frame rearrangements with V and J called that TCRdb kept. Clones are partly lost; checked studies trace under half to an unresolved V gene and leave the rest unexplained. In all, the sample holds some 20,000 clones, and approximately 88% of those were seen once. The top ten constitute over 2.5% of the sample. The meaning of the sample's time point label: week 47, end of study. Every vaccine dose consisted of 300 ug of a 20-mer mutant IDH1 peptide in Montanide, administered subcutaneously together with topical imiquimod. Sequences were derived from PBMCs, sampled from a glioma patient whose treatment included an IDH1 peptide vaccine. These receptors originate from a man aged 35-49 years with glioma.

The chain uses TRBV5-1 and TRBJ2-3, with TRBD2 identical over 13 bases. CDR3 length: 15 residues. CDR1 SGHRS and CDR2 YFSETQ come from the germline V gene. The trim removed 0 bases at V and 5 bases at J, leaving 0 bases unmatched. The CDR3 region is CASSLGTSGRDTQYF. The CDR3, as DNA: TGCGCCAGCAGCTTGGGGACTAGCGGGAGAGATACGCAGTATTTT.

This clone occurred a few times. The CDR3 nucleotides are TGTGCCAGTAGTCCCTGGGATTCTGGAAACACCATATATTTT. Amino acid sequence: CASSPWDSGNTIYF. V usage is TRBV19 and J usage is TRBJ1-3; D ambiguous. CDR3 length: 14 residues. V was pared by 5 bases and J by 1 base, with 9 bases between. Germline V gene data show CDR1 as LNHDA and CDR2 as SQIVND (reference sequence). The complete variable domain, with remaining parts taken from reference TRBV19 and TRBJ1-3, reads DGGITQSPKYLFRKEGQNVTLSCEQNLNHDAMYWYRQDPGQGLRLIYYSQIVNDFQKGDIAEGYSVSREKKESFPLTVTSAQKNPTAFYLCASSPWDSGNTIYFGEGSWLTVV.

CDR3 sequence reads: CASSLSGTLRTDTQYF. The CDR3 DNA reads as TGCGCCAGCAGCTTGTCCGGGACGCTTCGGACCGATACGCAGTATTTT. The rearrangement links TRBV5-1 to TRBJ2-3; either TRBD1 or TRBD2 may supply D (5 bases each). This CDR3 has 16 residues. The germline V gene encodes CDR1 SGHRS and CDR2 YFSETQ. The V gene lost 1 base and the J gene lost 6 bases, with 18 bases spanning the gap. The whole variable domain, remainder taken from reference TRBV5-1 and TRBJ2-3, is KAGVTQTPRYLIKTRGQQVTLSCSPISGHRSVSWYQQTPGQGLQFLFEYFSETQRNKGNFPGRFSGRQFSNSRSEMNVSTLELGDSALYLCASSLSGTLRTDTQYFGPGTRLTVL.

This chain connects TRBV15 to TRBJ2-1, with 7 nucleotides matching TRBD2. This CDR3 spans 14 amino acids. Germline V gene lookup returns CDR1 LNHNV and CDR2 YYDKDF (reference sequence). V was pared by 4 bases and J by 5 bases, with 5 bases of the junction left unmatched. DNA for the CDR3: TGTGCCACCAGCACAGGGACTACCAACAATGAGCAGTTCTTC. As protein: CATSTGTTNNEQFF.

This clone was detected a few times. This sequence joins TRBV28 and TRBJ2-5; D possibly uses TRBD1 or TRBD2 (6 bases each). Germline V gene data show CDR1 as MDHEN and CDR2 as SYDVKM. Deletions cut 4 bases from V and 4 bases from J, with 16 bases between. CDR3 length: 15 residues. CDR3 coding DNA: TGTGCCAGCAGTTCCGGGACTGCCAGGGGAGAGACCCAGTACTTC. Encoded protein: CASSSGTARGETQYF.

V usage is TRBV9 and J usage is TRBJ2-7; 9 nucleotides line up with TRBD1. The germline V gene has CDR1 SGDLS and CDR2 YYNGEE. V dropped 3 bases and J dropped 0; count of bases not matched to a gene: 16. This CDR3 comprises 19 residues. The CDR3 DNA reads TGTGCCAGCAGCGCCCGAGGACAGGGGCGCACCCAGAGCTCCTACGAGCAGTACTTC. Translation: CASSARGQGRTQSSYEQYF.

The chain carries TRBV5-5 and TRBJ2-5; 8 bases map to TRBD1. The V segment lost 4 bases and the J segment 1 base; nucleotides outside the gene matches: 12. The V gene's germline CDR1 is SGHKS and CDR2 YYEKEE (reference sequence). The CDR3 runs to 17 residues. The CDR3 protein is CASSRDRYDGSQETQYF. DNA for the CDR3: TGTGCCAGCAGCCGGGACAGGTATGATGGTTCCCAAGAGACCCAGTACTTC.

The rearrangement uses TRBV4-3 and TRBJ2-7; D possibly corresponds to TRBD1 (8 bases). V was cut by 3 bases and J by 3 bases, with 12 bases left in between. The CDR3 length is 14 residues. Germline values: CDR1 LGHNA, CDR2 YSLEER. The CDR3 loop is CASSQDREGYEQYF. The CDR3 nucleotides are TGCGCCAGCAGCCAGGACAGGGAGGGCTACGAGCAGTACTTC.